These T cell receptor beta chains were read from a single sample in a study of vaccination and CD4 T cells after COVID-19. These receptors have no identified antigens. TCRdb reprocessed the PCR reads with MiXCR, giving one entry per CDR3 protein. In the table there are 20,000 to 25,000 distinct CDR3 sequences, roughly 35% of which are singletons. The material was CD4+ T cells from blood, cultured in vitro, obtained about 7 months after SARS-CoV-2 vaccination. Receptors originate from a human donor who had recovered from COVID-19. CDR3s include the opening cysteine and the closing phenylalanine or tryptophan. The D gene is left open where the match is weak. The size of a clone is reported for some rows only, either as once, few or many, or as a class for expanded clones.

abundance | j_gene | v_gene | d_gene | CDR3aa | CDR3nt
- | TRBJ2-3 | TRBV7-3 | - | CASSLRGLITDTQYF | TGTGCCAGCAGCTTAAGGGGACTGATAACAGATACGCAGTATTTT
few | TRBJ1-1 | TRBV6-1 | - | CASSGERDTEAFF | TGTGCCAGCAGTGGGGAGAGGGACACTGAAGCTTTCTTT
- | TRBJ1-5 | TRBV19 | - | CAAAFLAGQPQHF | TGTGCCGCCGCGTTCTTGGCGGGACAGCCCCAGCATTTT
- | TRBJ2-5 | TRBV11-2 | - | CASSLRLRETQYF | TGTGCCAGCAGCTTGCGACTACGGGAGACCCAGTACTTC
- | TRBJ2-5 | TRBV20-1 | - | CSALDSGEIQETQYF | TGCAGTGCTCTCGACTCCGGAGAGATACAAGAGACCCAGTACTTC
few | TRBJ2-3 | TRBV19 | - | CASSDRGGADTQYF | TGTGCCAGTAGCGACAGGGGAGGGGCAGATACGCAGTATTTT
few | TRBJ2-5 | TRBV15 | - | CATSSLRGETQYF | TGTGCCACCAGCTCTCTTCGGGGAGAGACCCAGTACTTC
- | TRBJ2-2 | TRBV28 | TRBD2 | CASRLAGLNTGELFF | TGTGCCAGCAGACTAGCGGGGCTGAACACCGGGGAGCTGTTTTTT
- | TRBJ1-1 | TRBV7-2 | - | CASRRSTEAFF | TGTGCCAGCAGAAGGAGCACTGAAGCTTTCTTT
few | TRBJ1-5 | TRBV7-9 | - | CASSLLEQPQHF | TGTGCCAGCAGCTTACTTGAACAGCCCCAGCATTTT
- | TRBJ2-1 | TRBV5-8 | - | CASSSAVGQFF | TGTGCCAGCAGCTCAGCGGTAGGGCAGTTCTTC
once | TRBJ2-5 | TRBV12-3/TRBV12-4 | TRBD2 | CASSLVASGMRTETQYF | TGTGCCAGCAGTTTAGTGGCTAGCGGGATGAGGACTGAGACCCAGTACTTC
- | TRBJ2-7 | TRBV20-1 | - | CSASYSSYEQYF | TGCAGTGCTAGTTACAGCTCCTACGAGCAGTACTTC
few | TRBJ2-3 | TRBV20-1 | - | CSATSGDIRTDTQYF | TGCAGTGCAACTTCGGGGGACATCCGCACAGATACGCAGTATTTT
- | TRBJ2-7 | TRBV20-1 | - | CSARVTIYEQYF | TGCAGTGCTAGAGTTACAATCTACGAGCAGTACTTC
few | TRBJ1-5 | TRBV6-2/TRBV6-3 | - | CASKEIYNQPQHF | TGTGCCAGCAAGGAGATCTACAATCAGCCCCAGCATTTT
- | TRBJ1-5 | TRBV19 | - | CASKFDGQTYQPQHF | TGTGCCAGTAAATTTGATGGACAGACTTATCAGCCCCAGCATTTT
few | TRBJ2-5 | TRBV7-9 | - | CASSLARGWETQYF | TGTGCCAGCAGCTTAGCCAGGGGCTGGGAGACCCAGTACTTC
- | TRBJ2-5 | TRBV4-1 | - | CASSQVFQETQYF | TGCGCCAGCAGCCAAGTTTTCCAAGAGACCCAGTACTTC
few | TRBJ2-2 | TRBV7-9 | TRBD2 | CASSFNPSGPGELFF | TGTGCCAGCAGCTTCAATCCTAGCGGGCCCGGGGAGCTGTTTTTT
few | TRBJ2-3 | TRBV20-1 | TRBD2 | CSARAGTSGADTQYF | TGCAGTGCTAGAGCCGGGACTAGCGGGGCAGATACGCAGTATTTT
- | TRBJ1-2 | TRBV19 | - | CASTAQRDLQGPNYGYTF | TGTGCCAGTACCGCCCAACGGGACCTACAGGGCCCCAACTATGGCTACACCTTC
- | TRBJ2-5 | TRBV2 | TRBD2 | CASRRAGLGETQYF | TGTGCCAGCAGAAGAGCGGGACTCGGAGAGACCCAGTACTTC
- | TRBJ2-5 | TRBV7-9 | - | CASSPIRRIQETQYF | TGTGCCAGCAGCCCAATACGACGGATTCAAGAGACCCAGTACTTC
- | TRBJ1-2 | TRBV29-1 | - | CSVRVNYGYTF | TGCAGCGTCCGGGTCAACTATGGCTACACCTTC